These 31 T cell receptor beta chains were sequenced from one sample in a study of blood T cell repertoires in COVID-19. Clones were sequenced by immunoSEQ multiplex PCR, and TCRdb holds only the in-frame ones, with some missing. The table records a few hundred thousand clones, roughly 90% of them present only once. The material sequenced was PBMCs or T cells enriched from blood (not recorded which). Every receptor here comes from a woman aged 25 to 39 who had recovered from COVID-19.

The chain uses TRBV30 and TRBJ1-2; D is possibly TRBD1 (6 bases). The V gene's germline CDR1 is GTSNPN and CDR2 SVGIG (reference sequence). The CDR3 totals 14 residues. V lost 3 bases to trimming and J lost 4 bases, with 15 bases between them. CDR3 DNA: TGTGCCTGGAGACGCCGGGACAAGAGCTATGGCTACACCTTC. Residues: CAWRRRDKSYGYTF.

Concerning this clone: The sample carries other DNA sequences with the same CDR3. The chain combines TRBV5-4 with TRBJ2-2; the match to TRBD2 covers 7 bases. Trimming removed 0 bases from V and 7 bases from J; junction bases left unmatched: 6. The germline CDR1 and CDR2 sequences are SGHNT and YYREEE (reference sequence). The CDR3 runs 15 residues. The CDR3 bases are TGTGCCAGCAGCTTGGCAATAGCGGGTAGCGGGGAGCTGTTTTTT. Protein: CASSLAIAGSGELFF.

The rearrangement uses TRBV10-1 and TRBJ1-2; D perhaps matches TRBD1 (5 bases). Germline V gene sequence: CDR1 WNHNN, CDR2 SYGVQD (reference sequence). The CDR3 spans 14 residues. Deletions cut 11 bases from V and 4 bases from J, with 20 bases between. This CDR3 reads CAGGRGTSAYGYTF. The CDR3, as DNA: TGCGCCGGAGGGAGAGGGACGTCGGCCTATGGCTACACCTTC.

Only a few counts were recorded for this clone. This same CDR3 is encoded by further DNA sequences in the sample. The genes are TRBV18 and TRBJ1-3, with a possible D match to TRBD1 (5 bases). CDR3 length equals 14 residues. From germline, CDR1 is KGHSH and CDR2 LQKENI. V was trimmed by 3 bases and J by 2 bases, leaving 8 bases between them. The CDR3 DNA reads as TGTGCCAGCTCACCGGGGGGAACTGGAAACACCATATATTTT. Translation gives CASSPGGTGNTIYF.

The rearrangement links TRBV28 to TRBJ1-5; no firm D call. The CDR3 loop spans 15 amino acids. V was clipped by 3 bases and J by 0 bases, with 9 bases between them. CDR1 and CDR2 from the germline V gene are MDHEN and SYDVKM. The CDR3 loop reads CASSFRLLSNQPQHF. Here the CDR3 DNA reads TGTGCCAGCAGTTTTCGTCTCCTTAGCAATCAGCCCCAGCATTTT.

In nucleotides, the CDR3 is TGTGCCAGCACAGCTTTAGCGGGGGTGAGCACAGATACGCAGTATTTT. Protein sequence: CASTALAGVSTDTQYF. This chain connects TRBV7-2 to TRBJ2-3, with TRBD2 matching 9 bases. CDR1 is SGHTA and CDR2 is FQGNSA in the germline V gene. The CDR3 loop spans 16 amino acids. Trimming took 7 bases from V and 0 from J; bases not matched to a gene: 8. Looking up the rest from reference TRBV7-2 and TRBJ2-3 gives the full variable domain: GAGVSQSPSNKVTEKGKDVELRCDPISGHTALYWYRQSLGQGLEFLIYFQGNSAPDKSGLPSDRFSAERTGGSVSTLTIQRTQQEDSAVYLCASTALAGVSTDTQYFGPGTRLTVL.

CDR3 DNA: TGTGCCAGCAGCCATACTGTGGGCTCTCTGGGCCAAGAGACCCAGTACTTC. Amino acids: CASSHTVGSLGQETQYF. The genes are TRBV3-1 (or the pseudogene TRBV3-2) and TRBJ2-5; D remains ambiguous. The germline V gene has CDR1 LGHDT and CDR2 YNNKEL (reference sequence). Trimming stripped 3 bases from V and 1 base from J, with 18 bases between. This CDR3 spans 17 amino acids.

The rearrangement uses TRBV3-1 (or the pseudogene TRBV3-2) and TRBJ1-6, with 9 bases fitting TRBD1. V was pared by 0 bases and J by 10 bases, with 10 bases of the junction left unmatched. Germline CDR1 LGHDT, CDR2 YNNKEL (reference sequence). This CDR3 spans 17 amino acids. Written as DNA, the CDR3 is TGTGCCAGCAGCCAAGAGGTTGGGACAGGGAGAACCTCACCCCTCCACTTT. Encoded protein: CASSQEVGTGRTSPLHF.

The CDR3 region has the DNA TGTGCCATCAAAAGGGGGCGTCATCTTCTGGAGACCCAGTACTTC. It codes for CAIKRGRHLLETQYF. The J gene is TRBJ2-5, the V gene TRBV10-3; 7 nucleotides agree with TRBD1. The CDR3 covers 15 residues. V was pared by 7 bases and J by 5 bases, with 13 bases of the junction left unmatched. CDR1 and CDR2 from the germline V gene are ENHRY and SYGVKD.

This clone showed up just once. The V and J genes are TRBV7-9 and TRBJ1-2; D is unclear. Germline CDR1 SEHNR, CDR2 FQNEAQ (reference sequence). The ends were cut back, 2 bases at V and 0 bases at J, with 7 bases in the middle. The CDR3 spans 14 residues. CDR3 nucleotide sequence: TGTGCCAGCAGCTTATATGCAGCTAACTATGGCTACACCTTC. Translating it yields CASSLYAANYGYTF.

The chain carries TRBV28 and TRBJ1-1; maybe TRBD1 (5 bases). V lost 3 bases and J 4 bases, leaving 12 bases between the germline ends. This CDR3 is built from 14 residues. Germline CDR1 is MDHEN and CDR2 is SYDVKM. CDR3 DNA sequence: TGTGCCAGCAGTTTGGTAGGGGTGAGCACTGAAGCTTTCTTT. This codes for CASSLVGVSTEAFF.

The V and J genes are TRBV5-1 and TRBJ1-6; D is unresolved. There are 15 residues in the CDR3. The V gene's germline CDR1 is SGHRS and CDR2 YFSETQ. Trimming pared 7 bases from V and 0 bases from J, leaving 11 bases between. The CDR3 DNA reads as TGCGCCAGCGGACCTGGGAGCTCCTATAATTCACCCCTCCACTTT. Protein sequence: CASGPGSSYNSPLHF. The variable domain in full, with the rest retrieved from reference TRBV5-1 and TRBJ1-6, is KAGVTQTPRYLIKTRGQQVTLSCSPISGHRSVSWYQQTPGQGLQFLFEYFSETQRNKGNFPGRFSGRQFSNSRSEMNVSTLELGDSALYLCASGPGSSYNSPLHFGNGTRLTVT.

The rearrangement links TRBV7-9 to TRBJ2-1, with 12 bases fitting TRBD2. The CDR3 has 15 amino acids. V shed 1 base, J shed 6 bases, and the junction held 1 base outside the gene matches. The germline CDR1 and CDR2 sequences are SEHNR and FQNEAQ (reference sequence). The CDR3 protein is CASSLGTSGANEQFF. The DNA for the CDR3 is TGTGCCAGCAGCTTAGGGACTAGCGGGGCCAATGAGCAGTTCTTC.

The chain combines TRBV7-9 with TRBJ1-4; a weak D match, TRBD1 (6 bases). Trimming left V 5 bases short and J 4 bases short, with 11 bases between. Germline V gives CDR1 SEHNR, CDR2 FQNEAQ (reference sequence). CDR3 length: 14 residues. The DNA of the CDR3 is TGTGCCAGCAGCACGGGACACGGTAATGAAAAACTGTTTTTT. It translates to CASSTGHGNEKLFF.

This chain links TRBV28 with TRBJ1-1; tentative D call: TRBD1 (5 bases). Trimming stripped 1 base from V and 0 bases from J, with 9 bases between. The CDR3 runs to 15 residues. CDR1 is MDHEN, CDR2 SYDVKM, per germline. The CDR3 reads CASSLFQTVNTEAFF. The CDR3 DNA reads TGTGCCAGCAGTTTATTCCAGACAGTGAACACTGAAGCTTTCTTT.

This chain's CDR3 is CASRRGADRGSLPTDTQYF. CDR3 DNA: TGTGCCAGCAGAAGAGGGGCGGACAGGGGATCCCTCCCCACAGATACGCAGTATTTT. V usage is TRBV7-2 and J usage is TRBJ2-3, with 9 bases lining up with TRBD1. The length of the CDR3 is 19 residues. The V and J ends lost 6 bases and 2 bases, in that order; junction bases with no gene match: 18. In germline, CDR1 is SGHTA, CDR2 FQGNSA. Complete variable domain (other parts from reference TRBV7-2 and TRBJ2-3): GAGVSQSPSNKVTEKGKDVELRCDPISGHTALYWYRQSLGQGLEFLIYFQGNSAPDKSGLPSDRFSAERTGGSVSTLTIQRTQQEDSAVYLCASRRGADRGSLPTDTQYFGPGTRLTVL.

The chain recombines TRBV5-8 with TRBJ2-5; D is unclear. This CDR3 spans 14 amino acids. CDR1 is SGHTS, CDR2 YDEGEE, per germline. Trimming left V 3 bases short and J 0 bases short, with 9 bases between. The CDR3 is CASSSTLYQETQYF. CDR3 sequence (DNA): TGTGCCAGCAGCTCAACATTGTACCAAGAGACCCAGTACTTC.

This clone was counted only a few times. The CDR3 DNA is TGTGCCAGCAGTTTATTCTCAGGGATTGGAGGCTACACCTTC. Residues: CASSLFSGIGGYTF. This chain joins TRBV28 and TRBJ1-2; a weak D match, TRBD1 (5 bases). Germline V gene sequence: CDR1 MDHEN, CDR2 SYDVKM. The V end lost 1 base, the J end lost 8 bases, and 14 bases lay between the germline ends. The CDR3 is made up of 14 amino acids.

This rearrangement joins TRBV7-9 to TRBJ2-3, with D unclear. This CDR3 region has 12 residues. Germline V gives CDR1 SEHNR, CDR2 FQNEAQ (reference sequence). Trimming removed 4 bases from V and 10 bases from J, with 12 bases in between. Here the CDR3 DNA reads TGTGCCAGCAGCTCAGGCGCCAGGCCGCAGTATTTT. Protein: CASSSGARPQYF.

The V and J genes are TRBV10-3 and TRBJ2-3, with TRBD1 matching 7 bases. The CDR3 is made up of 15 amino acids. Trimming took 7 bases from V and 1 from J; bases not matched to a gene: 8. Germline-derived CDR1 and CDR2 are ENHRY and SYGVKD. CDR3: CAINTDRDRTDTQYF. In DNA form, the CDR3 reads TGTGCCATCAACACTGACAGGGATCGCACAGATACGCAGTATTTT.

This clone was seen once. This chain joins TRBV9 and TRBJ2-1; D possibly corresponds to TRBD1 (7 bases). V lost 3 bases, J lost 7 bases, and 20 bases lay in between. The V gene's germline CDR1 is SGDLS and CDR2 YYNGEE. This CDR3 is 16 amino acids long. The CDR3 DNA sequence: TGTGCCAGCAGCGCCGCTCCAGGGGGGACTCTGAATGAGCAGTTCTTC. Its protein is CASSAAPGGTLNEQFF.

V is TRBV19 and J is TRBJ1-3; TRBD1 matches at 7 bases. Germline assignment: CDR1 LNHDA and CDR2 SQIVND (reference sequence). This CDR3 is 15 amino acids long. V lost 3 bases and J lost 0; bases outside the gene matches: 2. DNA of the CDR3: TGTGCCAGTAGTATTGGGGACAGCTCTGGAAACACCATATATTTT. Its protein is CASSIGDSSGNTIYF. Supplemented by reference TRBV19 and TRBJ1-3, the full variable domain reads DGGITQSPKYLFRKEGQNVTLSCEQNLNHDAMYWYRQDPGQGLRLIYYSQIVNDFQKGDIAEGYSVSREKKESFPLTVTSAQKNPTAFYLCASSIGDSSGNTIYFGEGSWLTVV.

This chain uses TRBV7-9 with TRBJ1-1, with D uncertain. Trimming pared 1 base from V and 4 bases from J, leaving 10 bases between. The germline CDR1 and CDR2 sequences are SEHNR and FQNEAQ (reference sequence). The length of the CDR3 is 14 residues. CDR3 in amino acids: CASSLVVQRTEAFF. CDR3 DNA sequence: TGTGCCAGCAGCTTAGTCGTGCAGCGCACTGAAGCTTTCTTT.

The chain carries TRBV29-1 and TRBJ2-3, with D possibly TRBD1 on 6 matching bases. CDR3 length: 13 amino acids. Germline V CDR1 and CDR2: SQVTM, ANQGSEA. Trimming cost V 6 bases and J 2 bases, with 12 bases left between them. The CDR3, as DNA: TGCAGCGTCTCAGGACAGATCACAGATACGCAGTATTTT. Translation gives CSVSGQITDTQYF.

The genes are TRBV5-5 and TRBJ2-2, with a tentative D call TRBD2 (5 bases). The CDR3 is 15 amino acids. Germline CDR1 is SGHKS and CDR2 is YYEKEE (reference sequence). Trimming left V 2 bases short and J 4 bases short, with 12 bases between. CDR3 sequence: CASSFREGGTGELFF. The DNA for the CDR3 is TGTGCCAGCAGCTTCCGGGAAGGAGGCACCGGGGAGCTGTTTTTT.

This chain joins TRBV14 and TRBJ1-3; D might be TRBD1 (6 bases). The CDR3 spans 16 residues. V was clipped by 0 bases and J by 3 bases, with 12 bases between them. CDR1 is SGHDN and CDR2 is FVKESK in the germline V gene. Here the CDR3 DNA reads TGTGCCAGCAGCCAAGAGGGGGGGGCTGGTGGAAACACCATATATTTT. Its translation is CASSQEGGAGGNTIYF.

The chain recombines TRBV19 with TRBJ1-6; 10 positions match TRBD1. This CDR3 is 15 amino acids long. J gave up 9 bases and V 6 bases, and 8 bases lay outside the gene matches. The germline CDR1 and CDR2 sequences are LNHDA and SQIVND (reference sequence). CDR3 protein: CASRSGQGPGSPLHF. As DNA, the CDR3 is TGTGCCAGTAGATCGGGACAGGGGCCGGGTTCACCCCTCCACTTT.

In this sample, this clone turned up once. The V gene is TRBV25-1, the J gene TRBJ2-5; TRBD2 agrees at 7 bases. The CDR3 has 14 amino acids. Germline trimming cut 3 bases from V and 5 bases from J; bases unmatched to any gene: 6. Germline V gene lookup returns CDR1 MGHDK and CDR2 SYGVNS. This CDR3 is CASSEDPGGETQYF. The CDR3 DNA reads TGTGCCAGCAGTGAGGACCCCGGGGGGGAGACCCAGTACTTC.

V usage is TRBV3-1 (or the pseudogene TRBV3-2) and J usage is TRBJ1-4; 12 bases line up with TRBD1. The germline V gene encodes CDR1 LGHDT and CDR2 YNNKEL (reference sequence). The CDR3 runs to 14 residues. V trimming: 6 bases; J trimming: 6 bases; junction bases outside the gene matches: 2. CDR3 sequence: CASRGQGAHEKLFF. The DNA of the CDR3 is TGTGCCAGCAGGGGACAGGGGGCCCATGAAAAACTGTTTTTT.

The J gene is TRBJ2-7, the V gene TRBV12-5, with D unresolved. V gave up 1 base and J gave up 4 bases, with 5 bases separating them. Germline-derived CDR1 and CDR2 are LGHNT and FRNRAP. The CDR3 has 12 amino acids. The CDR3 region is CASGLAAYEQYF. The CDR3 bases are TGTGCTAGTGGTTTGGCCGCGTACGAGCAGTACTTC.

The V call is TRBV30, the J call TRBJ1-2; D remains unclear. The CDR3 runs to 15 residues. V lost 4 bases and J lost 2, with 17 bases in between. Germline assignment: CDR1 GTSNPN and CDR2 SVGIG (reference sequence). CDR3 nucleotide sequence: TGTGCCTGGACCCCGATGCGGGCGAGGAACTATGGCTACACCTTC. This gives the protein CAWTPMRARNYGYTF.